This TCR beta chain was recovered during a study of T cell repertoires in cytomegalovirus infection. Study-level information: Evidence of both CMV infection and a matching HLA type came from public TCR beta signatures.

This clonotype has ten or more counts. What it binds is unknown. General study results and limits: The response measured ex vivo was dominated by TCR beta clonotypes (HLA-C-restricted and CMV-specific). CMV carriers with the relevant HLA were identified by cumulative public TCR beta family frequency.

One entry per CDR3 protein results from TCRdb running MiXCR on the reads. This table holds about 180,000 distinct CDR3 sequences, roughly 14% found once. CDR1 and CDR2 from the germline V gene are SGHTA and FQGNSA. The CDR3 extends over 14 amino acids. The ends were cut back, 4 bases at V and 3 bases at J, with 10 bases in the middle. Input material: PBMCs. The V and J genes are TRBV7-2 and TRBJ1-5; perhaps TRBD1 as D (6 bases). The sequence came from a human donor in good health (CMV status not recorded). Some clones in this sample may be carry-over from other donors' samples. The CDR3 DNA reads TGTGCCAGCAGCTACGGACAGACCAATCAGCCCCAGCATTTT. Translated, it gives CASSYGQTNQPQHF.